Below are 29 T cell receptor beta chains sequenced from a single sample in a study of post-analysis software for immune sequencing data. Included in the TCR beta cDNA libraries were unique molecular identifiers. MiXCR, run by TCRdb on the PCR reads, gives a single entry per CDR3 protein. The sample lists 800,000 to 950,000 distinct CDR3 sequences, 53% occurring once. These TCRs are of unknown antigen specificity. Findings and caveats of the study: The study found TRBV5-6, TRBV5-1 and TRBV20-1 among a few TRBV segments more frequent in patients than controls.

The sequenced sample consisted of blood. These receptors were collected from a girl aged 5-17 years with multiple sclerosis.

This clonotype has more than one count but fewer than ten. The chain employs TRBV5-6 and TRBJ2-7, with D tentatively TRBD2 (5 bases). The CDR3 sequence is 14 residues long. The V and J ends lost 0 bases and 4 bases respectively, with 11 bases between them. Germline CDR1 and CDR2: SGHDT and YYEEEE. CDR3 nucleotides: TGTGCCAGCAGCTTGGAGGCTAGCTTTTACGAGCAGTACTTC. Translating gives CASSLEASFYEQYF.

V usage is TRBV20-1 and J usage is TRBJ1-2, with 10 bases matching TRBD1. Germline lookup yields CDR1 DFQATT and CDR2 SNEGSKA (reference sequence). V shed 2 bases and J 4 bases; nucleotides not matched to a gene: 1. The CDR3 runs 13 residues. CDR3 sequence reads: CSARWDRGYGYTF. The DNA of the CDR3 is TGCAGTGCTAGATGGGACAGGGGCTATGGCTACACCTTC.

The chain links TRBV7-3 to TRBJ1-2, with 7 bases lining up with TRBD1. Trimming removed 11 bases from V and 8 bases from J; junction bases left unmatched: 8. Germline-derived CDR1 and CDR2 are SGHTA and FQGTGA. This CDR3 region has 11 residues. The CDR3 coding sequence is TGTGCCGGCGACAGGGAGGAAGGCTACACCTTC. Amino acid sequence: CAGDREEGYTF.

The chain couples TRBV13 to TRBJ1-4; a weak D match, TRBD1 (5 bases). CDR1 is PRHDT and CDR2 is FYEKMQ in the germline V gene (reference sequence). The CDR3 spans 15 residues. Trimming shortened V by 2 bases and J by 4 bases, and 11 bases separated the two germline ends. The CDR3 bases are TGTGCCAGCAGCTTAAAAGAGGGGATTAATGAAAAACTGTTTTTT. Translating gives CASSLKEGINEKLFF.

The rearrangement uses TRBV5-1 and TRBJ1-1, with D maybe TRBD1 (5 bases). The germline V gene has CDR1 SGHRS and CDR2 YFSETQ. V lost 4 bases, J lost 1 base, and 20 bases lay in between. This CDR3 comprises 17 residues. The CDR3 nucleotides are TGCGCCAGCAGCCTCGGGGCGGGGTTGGTCTGGAACACTGAAGCTTTCTTT. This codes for CASSLGAGLVWNTEAFF. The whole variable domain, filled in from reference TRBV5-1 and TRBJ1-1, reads KAGVTQTPRYLIKTRGQQVTLSCSPISGHRSVSWYQQTPGQGLQFLFEYFSETQRNKGNFPGRFSGRQFSNSRSEMNVSTLELGDSALYLCASSLGAGLVWNTEAFFGQGTRLTVV.

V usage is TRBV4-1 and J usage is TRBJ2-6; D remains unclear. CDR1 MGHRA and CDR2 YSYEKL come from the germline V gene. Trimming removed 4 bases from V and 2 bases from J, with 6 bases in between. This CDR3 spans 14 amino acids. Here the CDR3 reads CASSPQAGANVLTF. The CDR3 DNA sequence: TGCGCCAGCAGCCCCCAAGCTGGGGCCAACGTCCTGACTTTC.

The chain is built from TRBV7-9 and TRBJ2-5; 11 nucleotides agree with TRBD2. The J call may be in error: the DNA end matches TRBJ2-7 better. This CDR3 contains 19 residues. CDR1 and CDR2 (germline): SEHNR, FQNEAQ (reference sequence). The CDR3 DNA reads TGTGCCAGCAGCTTAGGTCGGACAGGGTGGCTACTAGCGGGAGACGAGCAGTACTTC. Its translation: CASSLGRTGWLLAGDEQYF.

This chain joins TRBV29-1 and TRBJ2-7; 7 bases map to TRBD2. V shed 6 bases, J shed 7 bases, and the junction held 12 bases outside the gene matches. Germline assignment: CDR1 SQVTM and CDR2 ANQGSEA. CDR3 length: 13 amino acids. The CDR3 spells CSVWGGSLLEQYF. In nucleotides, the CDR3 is TGCAGCGTATGGGGGGGATCCCTATTAGAGCAGTACTTC.

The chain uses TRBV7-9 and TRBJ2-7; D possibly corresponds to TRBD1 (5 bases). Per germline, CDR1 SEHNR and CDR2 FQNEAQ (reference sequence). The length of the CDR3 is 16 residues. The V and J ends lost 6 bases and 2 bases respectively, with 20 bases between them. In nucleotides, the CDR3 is TGTGCCAGCAGTTCCTCCCCCCCTCGCAGGGCCTACGAGCAGTACTTC. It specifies CASSSSPPRRAYEQYF.

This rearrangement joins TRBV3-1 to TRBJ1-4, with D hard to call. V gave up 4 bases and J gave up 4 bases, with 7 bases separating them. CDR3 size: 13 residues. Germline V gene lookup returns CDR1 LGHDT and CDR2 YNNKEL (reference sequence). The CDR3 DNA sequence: TGTGCCAGCAGCCCGGACCTTAATGAAAAACTGTTTTTT. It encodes CASSPDLNEKLFF.

CDR3 in DNA: TGTGCCAGCAGCGTAGGGTCCGCAGGTTCACCCCTCCACTTT. As protein: CASSVGSAGSPLHF. The genes are TRBV9 and TRBJ1-6, with D uncertain. V was cut by 0 bases and J by 9 bases, with 10 bases left in between. The CDR3 sequence is 14 residues long. Germline CDR1 and CDR2: SGDLS and YYNGEE.

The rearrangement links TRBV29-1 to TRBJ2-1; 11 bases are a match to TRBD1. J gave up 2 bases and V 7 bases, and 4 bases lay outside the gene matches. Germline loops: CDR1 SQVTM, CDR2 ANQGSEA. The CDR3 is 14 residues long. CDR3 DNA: TGCAGCGCCCAGGGACAGGGGGCCTACAATGAGCAGTTCTTC. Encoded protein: CSAQGQGAYNEQFF.

The CDR3 loop reads CASNEAVTDTQYF. The CDR3 region has the DNA TGTGCCAGTAACGAAGCCGTTACAGATACGCAGTATTTT. The rearrangement links TRBV19 to TRBJ2-3; D unresolved. CDR3 length: 13 residues. Germline V gene sequence: CDR1 LNHDA, CDR2 SQIVND (reference sequence). The ends were cut back, 7 bases at V and 3 bases at J, with 11 bases in the middle.

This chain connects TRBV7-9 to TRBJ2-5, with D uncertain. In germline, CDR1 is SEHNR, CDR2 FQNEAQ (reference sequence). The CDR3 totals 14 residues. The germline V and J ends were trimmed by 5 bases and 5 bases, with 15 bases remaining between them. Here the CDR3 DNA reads TGTGCCAGCAGCGCCCGGATGAGGCCGGAGACCCAGTACTTC. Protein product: CASSARMRPETQYF.

CDR3 in amino acids: CASSFGIAGGNEQFF. CDR3 nucleotides: TGTGCCAGCAGCTTCGGGATAGCTGGGGGGAATGAGCAGTTCTTC. The V call is TRBV7-8, the J call TRBJ2-1; possibly TRBD2 for D (6 bases). The V end lost 3 bases, the J end lost 7 bases, and 16 bases lay between the germline ends. The CDR3 extends over 15 amino acids. Germline V gene data show CDR1 as SGHVS and CDR2 as FQNEAQ.

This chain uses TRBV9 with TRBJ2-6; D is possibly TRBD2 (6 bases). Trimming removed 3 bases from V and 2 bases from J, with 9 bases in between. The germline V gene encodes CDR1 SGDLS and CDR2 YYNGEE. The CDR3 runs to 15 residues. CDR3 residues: CASSGRDAGANVLTF. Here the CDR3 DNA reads TGTGCCAGCAGCGGGAGGGACGCTGGGGCCAACGTCCTGACTTTC.

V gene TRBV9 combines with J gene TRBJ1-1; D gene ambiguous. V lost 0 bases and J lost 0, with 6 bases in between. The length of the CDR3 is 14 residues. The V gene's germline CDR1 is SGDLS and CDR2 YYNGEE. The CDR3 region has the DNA TGTGCCAGCAGCGTAGAAGGGTTGAACACTGAAGCTTTCTTT. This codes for CASSVEGLNTEAFF.

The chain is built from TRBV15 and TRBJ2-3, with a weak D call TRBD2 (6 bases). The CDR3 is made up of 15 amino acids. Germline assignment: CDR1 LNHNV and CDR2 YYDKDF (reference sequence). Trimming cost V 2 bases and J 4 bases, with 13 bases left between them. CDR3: CATSRRGKGADTQYF. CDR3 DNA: TGTGCCACCAGCAGACGCGGGAAGGGAGCAGATACGCAGTATTTT.

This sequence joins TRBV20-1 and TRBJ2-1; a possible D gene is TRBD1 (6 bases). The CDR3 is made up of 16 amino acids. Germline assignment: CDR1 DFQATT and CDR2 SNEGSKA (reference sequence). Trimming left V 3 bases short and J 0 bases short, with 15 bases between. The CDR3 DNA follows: TGCAGTGCTAGCCACCGACAGGCGAGCTCCTACAATGAGCAGTTCTTC. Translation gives CSASHRQASSYNEQFF.

The CDR3 loop is CSVETSVYGYTF. Written as DNA, the CDR3 is TGCAGCGTTGAGACGTCGGTCTATGGCTACACCTTC. The chain recombines TRBV29-1 with TRBJ1-2; unclear D gene. CDR3 length: 12 amino acids. Germline V lookup: CDR1 SQVTM, CDR2 ANQGSEA. With 3 bases removed from V and 4 bases from J, the gap between germline ends came to 9 bases.

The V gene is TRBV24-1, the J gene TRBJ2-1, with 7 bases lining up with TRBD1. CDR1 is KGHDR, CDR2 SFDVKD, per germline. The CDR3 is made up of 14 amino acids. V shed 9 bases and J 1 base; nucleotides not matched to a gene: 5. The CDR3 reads CATAAGGSYNEQFF. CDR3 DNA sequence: TGTGCCACCGCGGCAGGGGGATCCTACAATGAGCAGTTCTTC.

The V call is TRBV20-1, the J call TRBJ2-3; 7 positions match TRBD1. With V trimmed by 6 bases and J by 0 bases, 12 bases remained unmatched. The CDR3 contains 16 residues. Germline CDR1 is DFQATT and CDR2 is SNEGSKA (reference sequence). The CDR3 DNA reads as TGCAGTGCGGACCGACAGGGACCCACCAGCACAGATACGCAGTATTTT. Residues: CSADRQGPTSTDTQYF.

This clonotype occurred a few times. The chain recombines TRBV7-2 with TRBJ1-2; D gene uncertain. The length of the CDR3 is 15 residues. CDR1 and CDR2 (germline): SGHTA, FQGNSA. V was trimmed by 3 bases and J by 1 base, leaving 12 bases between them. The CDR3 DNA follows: TGTGCCAGCAGCTTGGAATCCAGAATTAACTATGGCTACACCTTC. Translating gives CASSLESRINYGYTF.

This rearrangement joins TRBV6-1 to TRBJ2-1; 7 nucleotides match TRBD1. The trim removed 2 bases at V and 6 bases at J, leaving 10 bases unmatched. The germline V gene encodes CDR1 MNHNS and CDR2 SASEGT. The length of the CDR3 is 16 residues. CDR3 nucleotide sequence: TGTGCCAGCAGTGAATGGCAGGGGGTAGTTTCCAATGAGCAGTTCTTC. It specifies CASSEWQGVVSNEQFF.

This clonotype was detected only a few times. This CDR3 is CSVGGDRAQETQYF. CDR3 in DNA: TGCAGCGTTGGGGGGGACAGGGCCCAAGAGACCCAGTACTTC. The rearrangement uses TRBV29-1 and TRBJ2-5; TRBD1 agrees at 9 bases. After removal of 4 bases from V and 1 base from J, the junction contained 4 bases not matched to a gene. The CDR3 has 14 amino acids. CDR1 and CDR2 from the germline V gene are SQVTM and ANQGSEA.

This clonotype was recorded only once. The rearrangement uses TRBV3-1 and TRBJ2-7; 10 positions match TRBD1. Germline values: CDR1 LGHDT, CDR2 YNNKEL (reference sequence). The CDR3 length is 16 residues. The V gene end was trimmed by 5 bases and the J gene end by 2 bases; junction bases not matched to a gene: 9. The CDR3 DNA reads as TGTGCCAGCAGCTCGTTCTCAGGGACAGGGGCCTACGAGCAGTACTTC. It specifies CASSSFSGTGAYEQYF.

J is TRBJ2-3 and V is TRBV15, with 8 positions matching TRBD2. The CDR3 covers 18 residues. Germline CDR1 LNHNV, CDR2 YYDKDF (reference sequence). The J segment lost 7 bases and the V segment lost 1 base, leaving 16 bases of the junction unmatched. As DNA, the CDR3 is TGTGCCACCAGCAGAGCACCGGGACTAGTGGGGGGGCTCAATACGCAGTATTTT. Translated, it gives CATSRAPGLVGGLNTQYF. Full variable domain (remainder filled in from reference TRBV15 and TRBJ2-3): DAMVIQNPRYQVTQFGKPVTLSCSQTLNHNVMYWYQQKSSQAPKLLFHYYDKDFNNEADTPDNFQSRRPNTSFCFLDIRSPGLGDTAMYLCATSRAPGLVGGLNTQYFGPGTRLTVL.

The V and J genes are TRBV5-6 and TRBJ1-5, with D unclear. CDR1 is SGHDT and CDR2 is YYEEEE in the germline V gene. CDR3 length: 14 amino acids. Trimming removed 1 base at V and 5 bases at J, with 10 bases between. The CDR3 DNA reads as TGTGCCAGCAGCTTGTACCCCCCCCATCAGCCCCAGCATTTT. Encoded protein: CASSLYPPHQPQHF.

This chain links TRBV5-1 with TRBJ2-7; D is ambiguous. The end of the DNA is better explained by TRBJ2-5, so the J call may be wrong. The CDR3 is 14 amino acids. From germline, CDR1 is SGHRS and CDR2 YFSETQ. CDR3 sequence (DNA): TGCGCCAGCAGCTCGTGGGGTGAGAGGGAGACCCAGTACTTC. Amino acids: CASSSWGERETQYF.